These T cell receptor beta chains were read from a single sample in a study of blood T cell repertoires in COVID-19. Measured with immunoSEQ multiplex PCR; TCRdb has only the in-frame clones, and not every one. The sample contains approximately 380,000 clones, about nine tenths of which appear only once. Sequencing was carried out using PBMCs or T cells enriched from blood (not recorded which). The source is a woman between 35 and 50 years old who had been exposed to COVID-19. Both conserved end residues are part of each CDR3. A D gene is named only where the DNA matches it firmly. Only some rows state a clone size, as once, few, many or a class for expanded clones.

j_call | v_call | d_call | cdr3_length | clone_size | cdr3_aa | cdr3_nt
TRBJ2-5 | TRBV6-2/TRBV6-3 | TRBD2 | 15 | once | CASSQSGLATETQYF | TGTGCCAGCAGCCAATCGGGACTAGCAACGGAGACCCAGTACTTC
TRBJ1-1 | TRBV2 | - | 13 | - | CASAKSGNTEAFF | TGTGCCAGCGCTAAGTCAGGGAACACTGAAGCTTTCTTT
TRBJ2-1 | TRBV7-9 | TRBD2 | 17 | - | CASSLASQRERYNEQFF | TGTGCCAGCAGCTTAGCATCCCAGCGGGAGAGGTACAATGAGCAGTTCTTC
TRBJ2-7 | TRBV7-8 | - | 15 | - | CASSLGSGERYEQYF | TGTGCCAGCAGCTTAGGGTCAGGGGAGCGATACGAGCAGTACTTC
TRBJ1-1 | TRBV14 | - | 15 | - | CASSQGGYMNTEAFF | TGTGCCAGCAGCCAGGGGGGGTACATGAACACTGAAGCTTTCTTT
TRBJ2-5 | TRBV15 | - | 17 | - | CATSRDNPGAIEETQYF | TGTGCCACCAGCAGAGATAACCCAGGGGCGATCGAAGAGACCCAGTACTTC
TRBJ1-1 | TRBV9 | - | 12 | few | CASSGRENEAFF | TGTGCCAGCAGCGGACGGGAGAATGAAGCTTTCTTT
TRBJ1-2 | TRBV6-5 | - | 15 | - | CASNHGGKGGYGYTF | TGTGCCAGCAACCACGGGGGAAAAGGTGGGTATGGCTACACCTTC
TRBJ2-2 | TRBV19 | TRBD2 | 17 | - | CASSLTSGSGYTGELFF | TGTGCCAGTAGTTTGACTAGCGGGAGTGGGTACACCGGGGAGCTGTTTTTT
TRBJ1-4 | TRBV19 | TRBD1 | 13 | once | CASRDRTNEKLFF | TGTGCCAGTCGGGACAGAACTAATGAAAAACTGTTTTTT
TRBJ1-2 | TRBV7-3 | TRBD1 | 15 | - | CASSLGGQGGYGYTF | TGTGCCAGCAGCTTAGGTGGACAGGGGGGCTATGGCTACACCTTC
TRBJ2-4 | TRBV3-1/TRBV3-2 | TRBD2 | 17 | - | CASSPTSGGRGKNIQYF | TGTGCCAGCTCGCCGACTAGCGGGGGAAGGGGCAAAAACATTCAGTACTTC
TRBJ2-3 | TRBV2 | - | 14 | - | CASSKPVVTDTQYF | TGTGCCAGCAGTAAACCGGTCGTCACAGATACGCAGTATTTT
TRBJ2-7 | TRBV3-1/TRBV3-2 | TRBD2 | 15 | - | CASSRGGSGRSEQYF | TGTGCCAGCAGCAGGGGGGGAAGCGGGAGAAGCGAGCAGTACTTC
TRBJ1-4 | TRBV5-1 | - | 15 | - | CASSLSGDIGEKLFF | TGCGCCAGCAGCTTATCAGGGGATATCGGGGAAAAACTGTTTTTT
TRBJ1-1 | TRBV2 | - | 15 | - | CASSSPGTRRTEAFF | TGTGCCAGCAGCAGTCCCGGGACAAGGAGGACTGAAGCTTTCTTT
TRBJ1-2 | TRBV6-5 | - | 14 | - | CASSQYQGFYGYTF | TGTGCCAGCAGCCAATATCAGGGGTTCTATGGCTACACCTTC
TRBJ1-4 | TRBV9 | - | 15 | - | CASSVGGQTNEKLFF | TGTGCCAGCAGCGTAGGAGGACAAACTAATGAAAAACTGTTTTTT
TRBJ1-1 | TRBV7-2 | TRBD1 | 15 | - | CASSVHRGLNTEAFF | TGTGCCAGCAGCGTCCACAGGGGGCTAAACACTGAAGCTTTCTTT
TRBJ2-7 | TRBV29-1 | TRBD2 | 13 | - | CSVTGTSFYEQYF | TGCAGCGTTACCGGGACTAGCTTCTACGAGCAGTACTTC
TRBJ1-3 | TRBV7-2 | - | 16 | - | CASSFLGADSGNTIYF | TGTGCCAGCAGCTTTTTAGGGGCGGACTCTGGAAACACCATATATTTT
TRBJ1-6 | TRBV10-3 | - | 12 | - | CAISAGNSPLHF | TGTGCCATCAGCGCAGGAAATTCACCCCTCCACTTT
TRBJ2-1 | TRBV6-2/TRBV6-3 | TRBD2 | 18 | - | CASSYLAGGPGRADEQFF | TGTGCCAGCAGTTACTTAGCGGGAGGGCCCGGGCGAGCCGATGAGCAGTTCTTC
TRBJ2-3 | TRBV5-5 | - | 15 | - | CASSLYAGLTDTQYF | TGTGCCAGCAGCTTGTACGCAGGCCTTACAGATACGCAGTATTTT
TRBJ1-2 | TRBV28 | - | 14 | - | CASLVGEVGYGYTF | TGTGCCAGCTTAGTAGGGGAAGTTGGCTATGGCTACACCTTC
TRBJ2-7 | TRBV5-1 | TRBD1 | 16 | - | CASSSPGTGKFYEQYF | TGCGCCAGCAGCTCCCCCGGGACAGGGAAATTCTACGAGCAGTACTTC
TRBJ2-7 | TRBV18 | TRBD1 | 15 | - | CASSPPGQGRYEQYF | TGTGCCAGCTCACCTCCGGGACAGGGGCGCTACGAGCAGTACTTC
TRBJ2-6 | TRBV9 | - | 15 | - | CASSEQGAGANVLTF | TGTGCCAGCAGCGAACAGGGAGCTGGGGCCAACGTCCTGACTTTC
TRBJ1-5 | TRBV4-3 | - | 15 | - | CASSQDFNSNQPQHF | TGCGCCAGCAGCCAAGATTTTAATAGCAATCAGCCCCAGCATTTT
TRBJ1-3 | TRBV30 | - | 13 | - | CAWSWTSGNTIYF | TGTGCCTGGAGTTGGACATCAGGAAACACCATATATTTT